These 5 T cell receptor beta chains originate from one sample sequenced in a study of shared clonotypes between healthy human individuals. Using immunoSEQ multiplex PCR, the repertoire was profiled, and TCRdb retains in-frame clones only, with some absent. The table records about 2 million clones, approximately 94% of them present only once. CD45RO negativity and positive selection for CCR7 defined naive CD8 cells, a population that excluded terminally differentiated effector memory CD45RA+ cells. Sequencing was performed on naive CD8+ T cells sorted from blood. The receptors were gathered from a man aged 18 to 30 in good health.

V is TRBV29-1 and J is TRBJ1-1; the D gene is possibly TRBD1 (5 bases). The ends were cut back, 6 bases at V and 3 bases at J, with 17 bases in the middle. Germline CDR1 is SQVTM and CDR2 is ANQGSEA. This CDR3 region has 14 residues. The CDR3 here is CSVRAGGWDTEAFF. The CDR3 DNA sequence: TGCAGCGTCAGGGCAGGCGGGTGGGACACTGAAGCTTTCTTT.

The genes are TRBV14 and TRBJ2-7, with D uncertain. This CDR3 region has 12 residues. V was cut by 1 base and J by 5 bases, with 6 bases left in between. Per the germline V gene, CDR1 is SGHDN and CDR2 is FVKESK. In nucleotides, the CDR3 is TGTGCCAGCAGCCAAGTTAGAAACGAGCAGTACTTC. This translates into CASSQVRNEQYF. Full variable domain (outside the CDR3, taken from reference TRBV14 and TRBJ2-7): EAGVTQFPSHSVIEKGQTVTLRCDPISGHDNLYWYRRVMGKEIKFLLHFVKESKQDESGMPNNRFLAERTGGTYSTLKVQPAELEDSGVYFCASSQVRNEQYFGPGTRLTVT.

On this clone itself: Other DNA sequences of this sample code for an identical CDR3. The chain recombines TRBV11-2 with TRBJ2-5; 10 positions match TRBD2. The junction had 5 bases not matched to a gene; V was cut back by 5 bases and J by 5 bases. This CDR3 has 14 residues. Germline V gene data show CDR1 as SGHAT and CDR2 as FQNNGV. As DNA, the CDR3 is TGTGCCAGCAGCCTTAGCGGGGGGCAGGAGACCCAGTACTTC. Amino acid sequence: CASSLSGGQETQYF. Full variable domain (outside the CDR3, taken from reference TRBV11-2 and TRBJ2-5): EAGVAQSPRYKIIEKRQSVAFWCNPISGHATLYWYQQILGQGPKLLIQFQNNGVVDDSQLPKDRFSAERLKGVDSTLKIQPAKLEDSAVYLCASSLSGGQETQYFGPGTRLLVL.

The rearrangement links TRBV19 to TRBJ2-5; 11 nucleotides agree with TRBD1. V shed 4 bases, J shed 5 bases, and the junction held 6 bases outside the gene matches. Germline V lookup: CDR1 LNHDA, CDR2 SQIVND (reference sequence). The CDR3 extends over 15 amino acids. Here the CDR3 reads CASSTTGTGGETQYF. The CDR3, as DNA: TGTGCCAGTAGTACAACCGGGACAGGGGGTGAGACCCAGTACTTC.

V usage is TRBV10-1 and J usage is TRBJ1-1; the D is unclear. CDR1 is WNHNN and CDR2 is SYGVQD in the germline V gene (reference sequence). Trimming took off 3 bases at V and 1 base at J, with 6 bases between the two ends. This CDR3 is 13 amino acids long. CDR3: CASSDLGNTEAFF. As DNA, the CDR3 is TGCGCCAGCAGTGACCTTGGGAACACTGAAGCTTTCTTT.